This T cell receptor (beta chain) was recovered during a study of blood T cell repertoires in COVID-19. About the study: From the United States, Italy and Spain came samples of acute and convalescent COVID-19. From T cells, B-cell-depleted T cells, or PBMCs came the material, which was cDNA or gDNA.

Original data processing: Amplifying reference gene primers gave estimates of nucleated cell counts. The assay was immunoSEQ multiplex PCR, and TCRdb's table has in-frame clones only and misses some. V and J calls and clone size follow that table, whereas D and trimming were derived from the DNA. The data show around 100,000 clones, with approximately 88% seen just once and over 8.5% held by the top ten. Trimming took off 5 bases at V and 6 bases at J, with 15 bases between the two ends. Per the germline V gene, CDR1 is SGDLS and CDR2 is YYNGEE. This CDR3 contains 15 residues. The J gene is TRBJ1-6, the V gene TRBV9; TRBD1 might be the D (5 bases). The TCR sequence derives from a man aged 80 or over with acute or convalescent COVID-19. What was sequenced was peripheral blood. CDR3 nucleotide sequence: TGTGCCAGCAGTGGGAAGGACACCCTTAATTCACCCCTCCACTTT. Translated: CASSGKDTLNSPLHF.